This TCR beta chain appears in the sequencing data of a study of early stage breast cancer tumors. Study-wide background: Of approximately 16 invasive breast tumors, approximately 11 were hormone receptor-positive, HER2-negative. Seven to nine ER+/PR+/HER2- tumors were invasive ductal; a few were invasive lobular. Around 10-fold was the mean read coverage per sample.

Libraries were prepared by immunoSEQ multiplex PCR; TCRdb keeps only in-frame clonotypes and omits some of them. Of about 41,000 clones listed, approximately 72% are singletons. The TCR was taken from a person aged 50-59 years with breast cancer. Sequenced: blood.

The CDR3 coding sequence is TGTGCCAGCAGCTGGAGGATCCAAGAGACCCAGTACTTC. Amino acids: CASSWRIQETQYF. The gene calls are TRBV5-5 and TRBJ2-5; D is perhaps TRBD2 (5 bases). Germline V gene lookup returns CDR1 SGHKS and CDR2 YYEKEE (reference sequence). Trimming shortened V by 3 bases and J by 1 base, and 7 bases separated the two germline ends. The CDR3 sequence is 13 residues long. Full variable domain (outside the CDR3, taken from reference TRBV5-5 and TRBJ2-5): DAGVTQSPTHLIKTRGQQVTLRCSPISGHKSVSWYQQVLGQGPQFIFQYYEKEERGRGNFPDRFSARQFPNYSSELNVNALLLGDSALYLCASSWRIQETQYFGPGTRLLVL.